This T cell receptor (beta chain) was captured by sequencing in a study of CD8 T cells in Susac syndrome. General observations from the study: TCR sequencing and HLA analysis covered a relatively small number of individuals.

Concerning this clonotype: Its antigen is currently unknown.

V was cut by 7 bases and J by 5 bases, with 15 bases left in between. From germline, CDR1 is SEHNR and CDR2 FQNEAQ (reference sequence). This CDR3 is 13 amino acids long. RNA amounts of roughly 0.5 to 1 ug underwent reverse transcription with random hexamers. The amplification used immunoSEQ multiplex PCR on TCR beta CDR3; it spanned 54 Vbeta and 13 Jbeta. TCRdb used MiXCR to reprocess the immunoSEQ multiplex PCR reads, holding one entry per CDR3 protein. The sample yields about 76,000 distinct CDR3 sequences, roughly nine tenths seen once. The multiple sclerosis controls, all treatment-naive patients, had relapsing-remitting disease that was stable or active.

The TCR sequence derives from a human donor with multiple sclerosis. The V call is TRBV7-9, the J call TRBJ2-7, with a tentative D call TRBD2 (7 bases). What was sequenced was CD8+ T cells from PBMCs. The CDR3, as DNA: TGTGCCAGCAAGGGGGGGCAATTGGACGAGCAGTACTTC. Translated, it gives CASKGGQLDEQYF.